The present T cell receptor (beta chain) was sequenced within a study of CD8 T cells in Susac syndrome. Looking at the study overall: Within the sequenced Susac syndrome patient group, five or six exhibited active disease and about eight were in remission.

The RNA input was roughly 0.45 to 1 ug, and it was reverse transcribed with random hexamers. Across 54 Vbeta and 13 Jbeta, immunoSEQ multiplex PCR amplified TCR beta CDR3. A single record per CDR3 protein comes from TCRdb applying MiXCR to the immunoSEQ multiplex PCR reads. The table lists roughly 190,000 distinct CDR3 sequences, 85% to 95% of them singletons. Between the trimmed V and J ends, which lost 5 bases and 0 bases, there was a span of 12 bases. Germline V gives CDR1 SGDLS, CDR2 YYNGEE. The CDR3 contains 14 residues. This clonotype originated in a human donor with Susac syndrome. This rearrangement joins TRBV9 to TRBJ2-7, with D possibly being TRBD2 (5 bases). The specimen sequenced was CD8+ T cells from PBMCs. The chain's CDR3 is CASRVSGSSYEQYF. In DNA, the CDR3 is TGTGCCAGCAGAGTAAGCGGCAGCTCCTACGAGCAGTACTTC.